The 15 T cell receptor beta chains reported below all come from one sample, sequenced in a study of blood T cell repertoires in COVID-19. The table came from immunoSEQ multiplex PCR; TCRdb's copy has only in-frame clones and leaves some out. The sample lists 50,000 to 65,000 clones; approximately 86% were seen once. Sequencing was carried out using peripheral blood. These receptors came from a human donor in a cohort sampled during active COVID-19.

This chain joins TRBV29-1 and TRBJ1-2; D is unclear. The V and J ends lost 4 bases and 8 bases respectively, with 11 bases between them. The CDR3 loop spans 11 amino acids. Germline-derived CDR1 and CDR2 are SQVTM and ANQGSEA. CDR3 protein: CSVATPGGYTF. Here the CDR3 DNA reads TGCAGCGTTGCGACGCCGGGGGGCTACACCTTC.

Only a few counts were recorded for this clone. This sequence joins TRBV7-9 and TRBJ1-2, with D maybe TRBD1 (5 bases). Per the germline V gene, CDR1 is SEHNR and CDR2 is FQNEAQ (reference sequence). This CDR3 is 12 amino acids long. With 1 base removed from V and 6 bases from J, the gap between germline ends came to 6 bases. The CDR3 loop is CASSLGQNGYTF. Written as DNA, the CDR3 is TGTGCCAGCAGCTTAGGACAGAATGGCTACACCTTC.

The CDR3 bases are TGCGCCAGCAGCCCATGGGACAGCCGTATGAACACTGAAGCTTTCTTT. Translation gives CASSPWDSRMNTEAFF. V gene TRBV5-1 combines with J gene TRBJ1-1; 7 bases fit TRBD1. The CDR3 contains 16 residues. The V and J ends lost 4 bases and 0 bases, in that order; junction bases with no gene match: 9. Germline CDR1 is SGHRS and CDR2 is YFSETQ.

The gene calls are TRBV28 and TRBJ2-5; TRBD1 is a possible D gene (6 bases). Germline CDR1 is MDHEN and CDR2 is SYDVKM. CDR3 length: 15 amino acids. V was shortened by 0 bases and J by 5 bases, with 13 bases between the two germline ends. The CDR3 DNA reads TGTGCCAGCAGTTTATGGGCAGGGGTTGCCGAGACCCAGTACTTC. It translates to CASSLWAGVAETQYF.

J is TRBJ2-2 and V is TRBV7-9; TRBD2 matches 15 bases. CDR1 and CDR2 from the germline V gene are SEHNR and FQNEAQ (reference sequence). This CDR3 is built from 19 residues. V shed 3 bases, J shed 2 bases, and the junction held 7 bases outside the gene matches. In DNA, the CDR3 is TGTGCCAGCAGCTTTTTAATGGGACTAGCGGGAGGAAACACCGGGGAGCTGTTTTTT. Residues: CASSFLMGLAGGNTGELFF. The variable domain in full, with the rest retrieved from reference TRBV7-9 and TRBJ2-2, is DTGVSQNPRHKITKRGQNVTFRCDPISEHNRLYWYRQTLGQGPEFLTYFQNEAQLEKSRLLSDRFSAERPKGSFSTLEIQRTEQGDSAMYLCASSFLMGLAGGNTGELFFGEGSRLTVL.

V gene TRBV6-5 combines with J gene TRBJ2-2, with 7 bases fitting TRBD1. V gave up 6 bases and J gave up 6 bases; unmatched junction bases: 1. CDR1 is MNHEY and CDR2 is SVGAGI in the germline V gene. The CDR3 has 12 residues. The chain's CDR3 is CASSGTAGELFF. The CDR3 coding sequence is TGTGCCAGCAGCGGGACAGCCGGGGAGCTGTTTTTT.

The chain has TRBV7-2 and TRBJ2-2, with TRBD1 identical over 10 bases. V gave up 0 bases and J gave up 6 bases; unmatched junction bases: 4. The CDR3 extends over 16 amino acids. Germline V gene data show CDR1 as SGHTA and CDR2 as FQGNSA. The CDR3 nucleotides read TGTGCCAGCAGCTTAGCGGGGACAGGGGTCCCCGGGGAGCTGTTTTTT. Translating gives CASSLAGTGVPGELFF.

The chain joins TRBV5-4 to TRBJ1-4; possibly TRBD1 for D (5 bases). In germline, CDR1 is SGHNT, CDR2 YYREEE (reference sequence). V gave up 4 bases and J gave up 3 bases, with 10 bases separating them. This CDR3 region has 14 residues. The CDR3 DNA is TGTGCCAGCAGCGGGGGGAGTGCTAATGAAAAACTGTTTTTT. Its protein is CASSGGSANEKLFF.

The chain carries TRBV21-1 and TRBJ1-2. TRBV21-1 is a pseudogene. CDR3 length: 16 residues. The CDR3 protein is CASRGGGAPHYEGYTF. In DNA, the CDR3 is TGTGCCAGCCGAGGGGGGGGAGCCCCTCATTATGAGGGCTACACCTTC.

This clone occurred once. The chain combines TRBV28 with TRBJ1-5, with D maybe TRBD1 (6 bases). Looked up from germline, CDR1 is MDHEN and CDR2 is SYDVKM. This CDR3 comprises 13 residues. V was pared by 5 bases and J by 7 bases, with 12 bases between. Here the CDR3 reads CASSPDRSQPQHF. The CDR3 DNA is TGTGCCAGCAGTCCCGACAGGAGCCAGCCCCAGCATTTT.

The chain has TRBV28 and TRBJ1-3, with D perhaps TRBD1 (5 bases). Germline V gene lookup returns CDR1 MDHEN and CDR2 SYDVKM. V was clipped by 2 bases and J by 2 bases, with 7 bases between them. The CDR3 is 14 amino acids. The CDR3: CASSLPGPGNTIYF. CDR3 sequence (DNA): TGTGCCAGCAGTTTACCAGGGCCTGGAAACACCATATATTTT.

The rearrangement joins TRBV5-6 to TRBJ2-1, with a weak D call TRBD1 (5 bases). Germline lookup yields CDR1 SGHDT and CDR2 YYEEEE. The CDR3 length is 14 residues. Trimming removed 1 base at V and 9 bases at J, with 14 bases between. The DNA of the CDR3 is TGTGCCAGCAGCTTGCCAGGGTGGCAGGGTGAGCAGTTCTTC. Protein product: CASSLPGWQGEQFF.

The V call is TRBV18, the J call TRBJ2-5; D might be TRBD2 (5 bases). V was shortened by 3 bases and J by 4 bases, with 15 bases between the two germline ends. The CDR3 consists of 15 residues. Germline CDR1 reads KGHSH; CDR2 reads LQKENI. The CDR3 DNA reads as TGTGCCAGCTCACCCCCGGGAAGGGTTGGAGAGACCCAGTACTTC. Its protein is CASSPPGRVGETQYF. The whole variable domain, remainder taken from reference TRBV18 and TRBJ2-5, is NAGVMQNPRHLVRRRGQEARLRCSPMKGHSHVYWYRQLPEEGLKFMVYLQKENIIDESGMPKERFSAEFPKEGPSILRIQQVVRGDSAAYFCASSPPGRVGETQYFGPGTRLLVL.

The chain is built from TRBV5-1 and TRBJ2-5; 9 bases line up with TRBD2. In germline, CDR1 is SGHRS, CDR2 YFSETQ. The junction had 6 bases not matched to a gene; V was cut back by 3 bases and J by 0 bases. This CDR3 has 16 residues. CDR3 protein: CASSSRTSEYQETQYF. The CDR3 coding sequence is TGCGCCAGCAGCTCAAGGACTAGCGAGTACCAAGAGACCCAGTACTTC.

The chain employs TRBV28 and TRBJ1-5; tentatively, D is TRBD1 (6 bases). Trimming cost V 5 bases and J 3 bases, with 14 bases left between them. CDR3 size: 15 residues. Per the germline V gene, CDR1 is MDHEN and CDR2 is SYDVKM. CDR3 in amino acids: CASSPGGPPNQPQHF. For the CDR3, the DNA is TGTGCCAGCAGTCCGGGGGGGCCCCCCAATCAGCCCCAGCATTTT.